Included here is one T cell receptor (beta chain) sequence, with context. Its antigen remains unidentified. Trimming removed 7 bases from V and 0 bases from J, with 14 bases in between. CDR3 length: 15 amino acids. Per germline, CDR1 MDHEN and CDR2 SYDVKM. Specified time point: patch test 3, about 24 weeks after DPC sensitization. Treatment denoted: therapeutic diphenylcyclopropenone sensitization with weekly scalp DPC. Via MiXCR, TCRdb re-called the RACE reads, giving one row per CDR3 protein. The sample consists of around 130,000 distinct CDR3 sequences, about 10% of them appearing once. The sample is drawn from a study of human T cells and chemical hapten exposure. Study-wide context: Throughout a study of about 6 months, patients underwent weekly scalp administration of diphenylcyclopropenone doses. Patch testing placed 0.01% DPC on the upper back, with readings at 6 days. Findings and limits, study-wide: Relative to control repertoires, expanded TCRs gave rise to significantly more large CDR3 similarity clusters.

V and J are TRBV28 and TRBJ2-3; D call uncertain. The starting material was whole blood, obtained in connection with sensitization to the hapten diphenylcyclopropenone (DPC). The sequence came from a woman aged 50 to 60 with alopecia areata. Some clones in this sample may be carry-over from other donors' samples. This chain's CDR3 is CASTPVASSTDTQYF. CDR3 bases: TGTGCCAGCACCCCGGTCGCGTCAAGCACAGATACGCAGTATTTT.